This T cell receptor beta chain was identified in a study of cytomegalovirus exposure and HLA in healthy donors (TCRdb year 2017). A note on the overall study: An earlier analysis of 587 of the donors reported 250 to 300 Gb of sequence data and roughly 110 million unique TCR beta sequences from 150 million to 200 million T cells. Typing coverage varied by locus: about 620-630 donors for A, B, C, DRB1 and DQB1; approximately 500 for DQA1; more than 600 for DPA1; more than 450 for DPB1. Every discovery cohort repertoire had been produced on one sequencing platform. An earlier analysis of about 620 of the donors applied high-throughput TCR beta sequencing to assess whether each TCR beta V gene segment acted as functional or pseudogenic. Around 330 gigabases of sequencing data and 75 million to 85 million unique TCR sequences made up an early release that covered 500 to 650 HLA-typed donors. To predict cytomegalovirus infection status, the study combined high-throughput TCR immunosequencing, statistical association of individual TCRs with disease status, and machine learning. Of the roughly 400 genotyped donors, approximately 81% were placed in the genetic ancestry cluster associated with self-reported Caucasian donors. In addition to the first cohort of 666 subjects, a separate validation cohort of approximately 110 different subjects was used. Rather than using new phenotypic data, the later analysis identified candidate immune exposures from TCR beta sequences and from how often those sequences occurred across donors. HLA typing covered class I and class II loci at four-digit resolution. Donor age, sex, ethnicity and CMV serostatus were compiled together with the repertoire data. Because of strong linkage in the cohort, five DR-DQ haplotypes were treated as single units for association and clustering. Among 398 genotyped donors of the cohort, an average of around 240,000 unique TCR beta nucleotide sequences was sequenced per donor, of which about 18% were non-productive. Genome-wide SNP genotypes for about 55% of the roughly 670 donors were used in a later genetic analysis, which treated that subset as a discovery cohort. A later analysis re-examined previously published TCR beta repertoires from 600 to 700 donors and added high-resolution HLA genotyping to investigate patterns of TCR occurrence. The study aimed to test whether cataloging public T cell receptors could reveal signatures of past pathogen exposure. The T cell repertoires of 666 subjects were profiled by immunosequencing and related to cytomegalovirus serostatus.

Broad study findings and their caveats: In vitro tests confirmed that a few of the cytomegalovirus-associated TCR beta chains recognize cytomegalovirus antigens. Specific HLA alleles were associated with 15,000 to 20,000 TCR beta sequences at a false discovery rate of 0.05 in a later analysis. A later analysis reported that several top co-occurrence clusters appeared linked to parvovirus B19, influenza, CMV and Epstein-Barr virus. Because HLA typing was unavailable for some donors at each locus, only the typed subset was used in association tests. A further reported finding was that TCR beta sequences accurately predicted the HLA-A and HLA-B alleles for most subjects in the first cohort. The sequencing pipeline was judged likely to have produced a cluster of highly shared sequence variants as a technical artifact. Most TCR sequences were seen in very few donors, while some public TCRs were found in many individuals. The authors suggested that the approach could potentially be generalized to other disease states and immunological phenotypes. In a later genetic analysis, fewer N-insertions in productive TCRs were reported among donors in an Asian-associated ancestry cluster than the roughly 700-donor mean. An earlier analysis of approximately 590 of the donors showed that most TCR beta V segments appeared in productive rearrangements either about 87% or about 30% of the time, which broadly matched IMGT annotations. Some IMGT-functional V segments, including TRBV6-2 and TRBV6-3, could not be told apart with the 87-base-pair reads, so those segments were excluded. The study gave a list of 150 to 200 TCR beta chains associated with cytomegalovirus. Roughly uniform sequencing depth across donors was assumed in presence/absence analyses, although this assumption may not hold. Because counts were too low, roughly 17 rarely observed V segments, including chromosome 9 orphons, were left out of the earlier analysis of some 640 of the donors. In both the original and validation cohorts, the classifier was reported to diagnose cytomegalovirus status with high specificity and sensitivity. When HLA alleles, especially DR and DQ, strongly co-occurred, attributing TCR associations to individual alleles was difficult. V-gene and J-gene trimming of TCR beta chains was associated with a missense DCLRE1C variant in a later genetic analysis, and the association was replicated in an independent cohort. Correlated functional status among segregating V segments might be attributable to linkage disequilibrium, but an unknown experimental factor could not be ruled out. In a later analysis, TCR association rates were found to vary across HLA loci, with the most associated TCRs seen for DRB1 alleles and the fewest for HLA-C alleles. In a later analysis, HLA-associated TCR beta chains showed more clonal expansion and lower generation probabilities than non-associated chains that were equally common. A later analysis found that most CMV-associated TCR beta chains appeared HLA-restricted, with HLA associations seemingly driven largely by CMV exposure. Only TCR beta chains were sequenced in this cohort, and the absence of alpha or paired-chain data limited detectable features. The only immune exposure information available for the cohort was CMV serostatus.

Reading from cysteine to phenylalanine, the CDR3 counts 15 amino acids. The DNA shown is the 45-base CDR3, in frame from base 1. CDR1 is given as SGHTA and CDR2 as FQGNSA, both from the germline V gene. Germline trimming: 3 bases from V, 6 bases from J; junction bases outside gene matches: 5. The cohort consisted of fewer than 700 healthy bone marrow donors. At the time of sampling, every cohort member was nominally healthy, though immune exposures that went unrecorded were likely present. The donor was CMV seropositive and was included in the group of some 290 seropositive cohort members. A peripheral blood sample was provided by each donor, and peripheral blood mononuclear cells were used for TCR beta sequencing. Genomic DNA was extracted from the blood cell samples with the Qiagen DNeasy Blood Extraction Kit. A word on this clone: Its antigen is currently not known. Per-base qualities were not stored, and no clone one base away is much larger.

Library preparation employed the immunoSEQ multiplex PCR assay. For the multiplex PCR, a mixture combining 60 forward primers for TCR Vbeta segments and 13 reverse primers for TCR Jbeta segments was used. The CDR3 region of rearranged TCR beta genes was amplified from genomic DNA with a multiplex PCR assay. The Illumina HiSeq System was used to sequence the amplified TCR beta libraries as 87-base-pair reads. In the source study's methods: Across the 640 or so repertoires, a later analysis counted 78 million or so unique TCR beta chains, roughly 11 million of which were shared by at least two donors. A nearest-neighbor algorithm error-corrected the raw reads and collapsed the reads into unique sequences, merging closely related sequences to remove PCR and sequencing errors. To assign V, D and J gene segments, CDR3 sequences were aligned to IMGT reference sequences. For a sequence to be retained, a match of at least six nucleotides to both a V gene segment and a J gene segment was required. A rearrangement was called productive if the CDR3 had no stop codons and remained in frame with V and J, and every other rearrangement was called non-productive. CDR3 was defined by IMGT convention, running from the second conserved V-encoded cysteine to the conserved J-encoded phenylalanine. Sequences without an unambiguous match to a single V gene segment were excluded from the earlier analysis of approximately 560 of the donors. In an earlier analysis of approximately 590 of the donors, a V segment was called functional when productive rearrangements were above 56.7%, and segregating when the standard deviation between donors exceeded 5%. A statistical classification framework was developed to diagnose cytomegalovirus status using the catalog of TCR beta chain sequences. In a later analysis, V and J genes were assigned by comparing TCR nucleotide sequences against IMGT/GENE-DB human TR gene sequences. A later analysis assigned CDR3 sequences and most-parsimonious VDJ recombination scenarios with the TCRdist pipeline. In a later analysis, every TCR beta chain was defined by the combination of its CDR3 amino acid sequence and its V-gene family, and reads without a unique V-gene family were dropped. In a later analysis, approximately 590 highly shared, low-generation-probability nucleotide sequences were removed to address suspected cross-contamination and a sequencing artifact. For each public chain, a later analysis derived a clonal expansion index from normalized ranks of inferred template counts within each repertoire. Generation probabilities in a later analysis came from a VDJ recombination model fitted to out-of-frame rearrangements, and those results were checked against IGoR. A later analysis scored TCR-TCR, TCR-HLA and TCR-CMV co-occurrence with hypergeometric tests, applying a repertoire-size bias correction to TCR pairs. False discovery rates were estimated in a later analysis by permuting HLA or CMV assignments 20 times. In a later analysis, co-occurring TCRs were grouped with DBSCAN, and TCRdist sequence similarity was added when clustering was performed within HLA-allele-positive subsets. Repertoires with fewer than 30,000 or more than 120,000 public chains, plus five repertoires with anomalous nucleotide sharing, were excluded from co-occurrence clustering. Imported from immuneACCESS, the table was reduced by TCRdb to in-frame sequences with V and J called. These copies leave out some clones; in studies compared against another copy, an unresolved V gene accounts for under half, and the cause of the remainder is not known. V and J calls and clone size come straight from that table; D and trimming were deduced from the DNA. This sample lists approximately 110,000 clones; roughly 69% were detected once. Of the sample, around 3.9% falls within the top ten clones.

In this chain, TRBV7-2 is recombined with TRBJ2-3; TRBD2 matches 11 bases in the middle. This receptor was identified in a young man in good health and CMV-seropositive. The source material was PBMCs. The sequenced DNA is TGTGCCAGCAGCTTTAGCGGGGGGGAGGGGGATACGCAGTATTTT. It specifies CASSFSGGEGDTQYF.